This TCR beta chain is drawn from a study of Graves' ophthalmopathy and Graves' hyperthyroidism. This clonotype was recorded many times. Beta-chain TCR CDR3 regions were amplified from RNA transcripts. First-round RT-PCR employed HTBI primers, with a second-round multiplex PCR after it. TCRdb re-called the multiplex PCR reads with MiXCR, one entry per CDR3 protein. The sample includes about 240,000 distinct CDR3 sequences, around 50% seen only once; the top ten take about half. The V gene's germline CDR1 is ENHRY and CDR2 SYGVKD. The CDR3 is 13 amino acids. The V gene lost 10 bases and the J gene lost 4 bases, with 16 bases spanning the gap.

The receptor's source is an adult man with Graves' ophthalmopathy. The material sequenced was peripheral blood. The rearrangement joins TRBV10-3 to TRBJ1-1, with D uncertain. CDR3 sequence: CASNGRPSTEAFF. CDR3 DNA sequence: TGTGCCAGCAACGGCAGACCTTCCACTGAAGCTTTCTTT.